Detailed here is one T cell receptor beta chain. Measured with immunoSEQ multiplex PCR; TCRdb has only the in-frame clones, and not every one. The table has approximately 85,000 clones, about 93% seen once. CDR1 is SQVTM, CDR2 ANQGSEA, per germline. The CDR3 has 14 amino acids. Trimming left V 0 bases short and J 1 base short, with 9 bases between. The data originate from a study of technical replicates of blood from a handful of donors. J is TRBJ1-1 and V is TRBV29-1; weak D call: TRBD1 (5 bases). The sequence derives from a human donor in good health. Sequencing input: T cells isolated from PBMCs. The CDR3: CSVEERTQNTEAFF. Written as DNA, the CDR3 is TGCAGCGTTGAAGAGAGGACACAGAACACTGAAGCTTTCTTT.